This TCR beta chain was recovered during a study of CD4 T cells in relation to SARS-CoV-2 and coronaviruses. Study-level background: PBMCs were cultured with antigen for roughly 10 days before TCR beta sequencing.

CD4+ T cells from unexposed donors were obtained before the COVID-19 pandemic (2011-2018). Isolation of CD4+ T cells took place after approximately eleven days in culture. On days 3 and 7, cultures got half fresh IL-2 medium. This clone showed up just once. Its antigen is undetermined. Whole-study results and caveats: Approximately 65% of donors had memory CD4+ clonotypes crossrecognizing SARS-CoV-2 and common cold coronavirus spike. SARS-CoV-2-driven expansion was significantly weaker in crossreactive than monoreactive clones.

Assay: immunoSEQ multiplex PCR; the TCRdb copy retains only in-frame clones and omits some. The table records around 20,000 clones, about four fifths of them present only once. J gave up 4 bases and V 4 bases, and 7 bases lay outside the gene matches. This CDR3 contains 15 residues. CDR1 is SGHRS and CDR2 is YFSETQ in the germline V gene. Sequenced input: CD4+ T cells from PBMCs, cultured in vitro. The clonotype was recovered from a human donor in good health. J is TRBJ1-5 and V is TRBV5-1; TRBD1 agrees at 8 bases. The DNA for the CDR3 is TGCGCCAGCAGCCCTGGACAGGGAGGTAATCAGCCCCAGCATTTT. This translates into CASSPGQGGNQPQHF.